The source of this TCR beta chain is a study of CD8 T cells in Susac syndrome. At the level of the study: The Susac syndrome patients were therapy-naive, on corticosteroids, or on intravenous immunoglobulin alone at blood draw. Study results and caveats: The study recognized that the number of individuals in its TCR sequencing and HLA analysis was relatively small.

Random hexamers primed reverse transcription of about 0.45 to 1 ug RNA. Amplification of TCR beta CDR3 spanned 54 Vbeta and 13 Jbeta via immunoSEQ multiplex PCR. TCRdb fed the immunoSEQ multiplex PCR reads into MiXCR, producing one record per CDR3 protein. The sample carries 55,000 to 75,000 distinct CDR3 sequences, 93% recorded once. As concerns this clonotype: The target antigen is unknown.

The CDR3 has 14 amino acids. CDR1 SGHTA and CDR2 FQGNSA come from the germline V gene. With V trimmed by 5 bases and J by 7 bases, 4 bases remained unmatched. The clonotype comes from a human donor with Susac syndrome. The source material was CD4+ T cells from PBMCs. This chain links TRBV7-2 with TRBJ1-4; 10 nucleotides align to TRBD1. The CDR3, as DNA: TGTGCCAGCAGCCGGGACAGGGGAGGTGAAAAACTGTTTTTT. Its translation is CASSRDRGGEKLFF. The full variable domain, rest sourced from reference TRBV7-2 and TRBJ1-4, is GAGVSQSPSNKVTEKGKDVELRCDPISGHTALYWYRQSLGQGLEFLIYFQGNSAPDKSGLPSDRFSAERTGGSVSTLTIQRTQQEDSAVYLCASSRDRGGEKLFFGSGTQLSVL.